The sequence of this TCR beta chain was determined in a study of OX40 agonist ivuxolimab in advanced cancers. The CDR3 extends over 15 amino acids. Germline loops: CDR1 MDHEN, CDR2 SYDVKM. Deletions cut 10 bases from V and 3 bases from J, with 18 bases between. Sequencing was performed with immunoSEQ multiplex PCR; in TCRdb, only in-frame clones are kept and a portion is missing. The data hold 41,000 or so clones, with just under 85% observed a single time. This clone was recorded only once. The TCR sequence derives from an adult with an advanced solid tumor such as melanoma, head and neck, liver or kidney cancer. This chain links TRBV28 with TRBJ1-4, with D uncertain. Here the sequenced sample was CD4+ or CD8+ T cells sorted from blood, taken in a trial of the OX40 agonist ivuxolimab. CDR3 bases: TGTGCCATTAGAGGAGACCGGTGGGCTAATGAAAAACTGTTTTTT. This sequence encodes CAIRGDRWANEKLFF.